Listed here are 18 T cell receptor beta chains from one sample, sequenced in a study of T-cell reconstitution after alpha-beta-depleted transplantation in children. TCRbeta library preparation incorporated unique molecular identifiers. Each CDR3 protein is one row after TCRdb ran MiXCR on the PCR reads. Of about 250,000 distinct CDR3 sequences in the sample, roughly 25% were seen once. The starting material was PBMCs, mostly from graft donor cells, obtained 360 days after TCRalphabeta/CD19-depleted stem cell transplant. The source is a female patient aged 2-9 years who had a stem cell transplant for congenital amegakaryocytic thrombocytopenia, so the T cells may come from the graft donor.

The chain uses TRBV6-2 or TRBV6-3 and TRBJ2-7, with TRBD2 matching over 7 bases. Germline trimming cut 7 bases from V and 0 bases from J; bases unmatched to any gene: 6. Germline lookup yields CDR1 MNHEY and CDR2 SVGEGT. The CDR3 length is 14 residues. Here the CDR3 reads CASNGGVLSYEQYF. CDR3 bases: TGTGCCAGCAATGGGGGGGTTCTCTCCTACGAGCAGTACTTC.

The chain carries TRBV7-2 and TRBJ2-3; D gene unclear. The length of the CDR3 is 14 residues. Germline V CDR1 and CDR2: SGHTA, FQGNSA. The V and J ends lost 5 bases and 1 base respectively, with 10 bases between them. The CDR3 nucleotides read TGTGCCAGCAGCCTTCGTATGGGCACAGATACGCAGTATTTT. It translates to CASSLRMGTDTQYF.

This clonotype was seen more than once but under ten times. The V call is TRBV20-1, the J call TRBJ2-4; 14 bases agree with TRBD2. Trimming took 4 bases from V and 1 from J; bases not matched to a gene: 18. This CDR3 spans 21 amino acids. Germline V gene sequence: CDR1 DFQATT, CDR2 SNEGSKA (reference sequence). CDR3: CSATQTSGRVFLFGAKNIQYF. The CDR3 coding sequence is TGCAGTGCTACTCAGACTAGCGGGAGGGTTTTTTTATTTGGGGCCAAAAACATTCAGTACTTC.

The rearrangement joins TRBV7-9 to TRBJ2-1, with TRBD2 identical over 7 bases. The V segment lost 4 bases and the J segment 7 bases; nucleotides outside the gene matches: 10. CDR1 and CDR2 from the germline V gene are SEHNR and FQNEAQ (reference sequence). The CDR3 spans 15 residues. This CDR3 reads CASSSRLALNNEQFF. The CDR3 bases are TGTGCCAGCAGCTCGCGACTAGCTTTAAATAATGAGCAGTTCTTC.

The sample holds many counts of this clonotype. The genes are TRBV2 and TRBJ2-1; D may be TRBD2 (7 bases). The V gene lost 3 bases and the J gene lost 7 bases, with 13 bases spanning the gap. The CDR3 has 14 amino acids. From germline, CDR1 is SNHLY and CDR2 FYNNEI. This CDR3 reads CASSDGGLFNEQFF. The DNA for the CDR3 is TGTGCCAGCAGTGACGGGGGGCTATTTAATGAGCAGTTCTTC.

CDR3 in amino acids: CSAGGQGSGPLHF. As DNA, the CDR3 is TGCAGTGCGGGAGGACAGGGCTCAGGGCCCCTCCACTTT. The J gene is TRBJ1-6, the V gene TRBV20-1, with 8 nucleotides matching TRBD1. The ends lost 6 bases at V and 13 bases at J; junction bases unmatched: 11. Germline CDR1 and CDR2: DFQATT and SNEGSKA (reference sequence). There are 13 residues in the CDR3.

CDR3: CASSQAQRELSDTQYF. In nucleotides, the CDR3 is TGTGCCAGCAGCCAAGCCCAGCGGGAGTTATCAGATACGCAGTATTTT. The V gene is TRBV4-2, the J gene TRBJ2-3, with 8 bases matching TRBD2. CDR1 LGHNA and CDR2 YNFKEQ come from the germline V gene. V lost 1 base and J lost 4; bases outside the gene matches: 7. The length of the CDR3 is 16 residues.

This clonotype has only a few counts. The rearrangement uses TRBV4-1 and TRBJ2-3, with no clear D. CDR1 is MGHRA and CDR2 is YSYEKL in the germline V gene. The V and J ends lost 1 base and 3 bases respectively, with 8 bases between them. CDR3 length: 14 amino acids. The CDR3 coding sequence is TGCGCCAGCAGCCAAGCAGACTCGACAGATACGCAGTATTTT. Its translation: CASSQADSTDTQYF.

The chain is built from TRBV20-1 and TRBJ1-1, with TRBD1 identical over 9 bases. The V gene end was trimmed by 2 bases and the J gene end by 3 bases; junction bases not matched to a gene: 4. The CDR3 sequence is 14 residues long. In germline, CDR1 is DFQATT, CDR2 SNEGSKA (reference sequence). CDR3: CSARQTGGDTEAFF. CDR3 coding DNA: TGCAGTGCTAGACAAACAGGGGGCGACACTGAAGCTTTCTTT.

This clonotype was seen ten or more times. The genes are TRBV12-3 or TRBV12-4 and TRBJ2-5; TRBD2 matches 7 bases. J gave up 0 bases and V 1 base, and 5 bases lay outside the gene matches. The CDR3 consists of 16 residues. The CDR3 DNA follows: TGTGCCAGCAGTTTAGGAGAGGGGACTAACCAAGAGACCCAGTACTTC. It yields the protein CASSLGEGTNQETQYF.

This clonotype was observed a handful of times. V is TRBV4-1 and J is TRBJ1-1; 8 positions match TRBD1. CDR3 length: 16 residues. With V trimmed by 0 bases and J by 5 bases, 8 bases remained unmatched. Germline V gives CDR1 MGHRA, CDR2 YSYEKL. CDR3 loop: CASSQEFSNRGTEAFF. Here the CDR3 DNA reads TGCGCCAGCAGCCAAGAATTTAGTAACAGGGGGACTGAAGCTTTCTTT.

The chain recombines TRBV28 with TRBJ2-1; 8 bases map to TRBD1. V was pared by 2 bases and J by 2 bases, with 5 bases of the junction left unmatched. Germline loops: CDR1 MDHEN, CDR2 SYDVKM. This CDR3 is 16 amino acids long. The CDR3 DNA is TGTGCCAGCAGTTTAAGGACAGGGAGGACCTACAATGAGCAGTTCTTC. It yields the protein CASSLRTGRTYNEQFF.

V is TRBV27 and J is TRBJ2-1; maybe TRBD2 (6 bases). Germline V gives CDR1 MNHEY, CDR2 SMNVEV (reference sequence). Trimming removed 0 bases at V and 8 bases at J, with 8 bases between. The CDR3 consists of 13 residues. CDR3 in amino acids: CASSLSRGYEQFF. CDR3 DNA sequence: TGTGCCAGCAGTTTATCGCGGGGCTATGAGCAGTTCTTC.

The chain has TRBV3-1 and TRBJ2-5, with D possibly matching TRBD1 (6 bases). The CDR3 consists of 15 residues. Per germline, CDR1 LGHDT and CDR2 YNNKEL (reference sequence). Between the trimmed V and J ends, which lost 5 bases and 5 bases, there was a span of 18 bases. The CDR3 nucleotides are TGTGCCAGCAGCACCAGGACAGAAACTTGGGAGACCCAGTACTTC. Protein sequence: CASSTRTETWETQYF.

V and J are TRBV28 and TRBJ2-7; perhaps TRBD2 as D (5 bases). Germline V gene lookup returns CDR1 MDHEN and CDR2 SYDVKM. The V and J ends lost 6 bases and 2 bases respectively, with 20 bases between them. The CDR3 covers 16 residues. The DNA of the CDR3 is TGTGCCAGCAGCACTAGGCCCCCAGGTTTCACCTACGAGCAGTACTTC. Its protein product is CASSTRPPGFTYEQYF.

The genes are TRBV20-1 and TRBJ2-7, with 7 bases matching TRBD1. Germline V gene lookup returns CDR1 DFQATT and CDR2 SNEGSKA (reference sequence). The J segment lost 1 base and the V segment lost 0 bases, leaving 6 bases of the junction unmatched. The CDR3 is made up of 15 amino acids. CDR3 DNA: TGCAGTGCTAGAGACTCGGGACAGCCTTCCTACGAGCAGTACTTC. Its protein product is CSARDSGQPSYEQYF.

The genes are TRBV6-1 and TRBJ1-1, with D perhaps matching TRBD1 (6 bases). V lost 0 bases and J 5 bases, leaving 19 bases between the germline ends. CDR3 size: 17 residues. The germline CDR1 and CDR2 sequences are MNHNS and SASEGT. The CDR3 here is CASSEALGHLAVTEAFF. The DNA for the CDR3 is TGTGCCAGCAGTGAAGCGCTGGGACACCTGGCAGTAACTGAAGCTTTCTTT.

The chain links TRBV3-1 to TRBJ2-4, with 8 bases fitting TRBD1. Germline assignment: CDR1 LGHDT and CDR2 YNNKEL (reference sequence). The ends lost 3 bases at V and 3 bases at J; junction bases unmatched: 7. The CDR3 spans 16 residues. The CDR3 loop is CASSHLGQGVKNIQYF. The CDR3 DNA sequence: TGTGCCAGCAGCCACCTTGGACAGGGTGTCAAAAACATTCAGTACTTC. Together with reference TRBV3-1 and TRBJ2-4, the CDR3 gives the full variable domain: DTAVSQTPKYLVTQMGNDKSIKCEQNLGHDTMYWYKQDSKKFLKIMFSYNNKELIINETVPNRFSPKSPDKAHLNLHINSLELGDSAVYFCASSHLGQGVKNIQYFGAGTRLSVL.